This note documents a single TCR beta chain sequence. The data derive from a study of monozygotic twins with inflammatory bowel disease. The CDR3 extends over 15 amino acids. TCRdb re-analyzed the 5' RACE reads; it lists each CDR3 protein once, without DNA. The sample totals approximately 420,000 distinct CDR3 sequences; its top ten clones hold around 2.4%. The sequence derives from a human donor with ulcerative colitis or Crohn's disease, or a healthy co-twin of an affected twin (not recorded which). This chain joins TRBV12-3 or TRBV12-4 and TRBJ1-2; TCRdb lists TRBD1, though no DNA is available to test this call. The sequenced sample was blood. CDR3 amino acids: CASSPGTGRDYGYTF.